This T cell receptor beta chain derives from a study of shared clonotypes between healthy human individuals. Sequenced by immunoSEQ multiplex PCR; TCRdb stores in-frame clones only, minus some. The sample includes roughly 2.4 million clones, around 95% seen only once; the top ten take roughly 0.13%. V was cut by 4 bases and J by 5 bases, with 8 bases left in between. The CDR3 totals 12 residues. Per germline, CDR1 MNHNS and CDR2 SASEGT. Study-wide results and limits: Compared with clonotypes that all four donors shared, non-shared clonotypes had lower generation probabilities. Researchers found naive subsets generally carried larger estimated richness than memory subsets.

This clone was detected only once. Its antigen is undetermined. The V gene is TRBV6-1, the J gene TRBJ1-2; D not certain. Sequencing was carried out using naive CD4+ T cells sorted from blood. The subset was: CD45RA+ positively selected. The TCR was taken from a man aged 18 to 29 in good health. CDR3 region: CASSGNMYGYTF. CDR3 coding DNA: TGTGCCAGCAGTGGTAACATGTATGGCTACACCTTC.